This TCR beta chain was retrieved from a study of T cells in Graves' hyperthyroidism and ophthalmopathy. Notes on the study in general: Blood held most thyroid clonotypes expanded above 0.001 frequency.

The germline gives CDR1 DFQATT, CDR2 SNEGSKA (reference sequence). Trimming shortened V by 3 bases and J by 7 bases, and 18 bases separated the two germline ends. The CDR3 loop spans 15 amino acids. Amplified regions were TCR beta CDR3 sequences from RNA transcripts. HTBI primers drove first-round RT-PCR of the TCR CDR3. One entry per CDR3 protein results from TCRdb running MiXCR on the multiplex PCR reads. The sample records over 250,000 distinct CDR3 sequences, 25% to 30% being singletons. As regards this clonotype: Its matching antigen is unknown.

The clonotype originates from a man aged 40-50 years with Graves' hyperthyroidism that later progressed to Graves' ophthalmopathy. Sequencing input: blood. J is TRBJ2-2 and V is TRBV20-1, with D maybe TRBD2 (7 bases). The CDR3 region is CSASSGGAEGGELFF. The CDR3 DNA follows: TGCAGTGCTAGCTCGGGGGGCGCCGAAGGCGGGGAGCTGTTTTTT.